This T cell receptor (beta chain) was found in a study of graft-versus-host responses after intestinal transplantation. Overall study: The recipients all started with anti-thymocyte globulin induction and then took tacrolimus and steroids for 3 to 4 years.

Only in-frame clones appear in the TCRdb table, and some are missing; sequencing was by immunoSEQ multiplex PCR. The sample yields 35,000 to 50,000 clones, around 96% seen once. Whole-study findings and limits: Individuals carrying graft-donor T cell macrochimerism showed high graft-versus-host to host-versus-graft clonal ratios in allografts. Circulating GvH clone levels at their peak were associated with HvG declines (early post-transplant).

The CDR3 is made up of 12 amino acids. Trimming removed 6 bases from V and 1 base from J, with 10 bases in between. Germline CDR1 reads SQVTM; CDR2 reads ANQGSEA. Turning to this clone: What it binds is unknown.

Source: unstimulated CD8+ T cells sorted from spleen or lymph node cells, taken before transplant. The rearrangement links TRBV29-1 to TRBJ2-7; TRBD2 is a possible D gene (5 bases). This TCR derives from a human donor who was the organ donor for an intestinal transplant. This CDR3 is CSVTGNSYEQYF. The CDR3 nucleotides are TGCAGCGTCACGGGGAATTCCTACGAGCAGTACTTC.